The clone carrying this TCR beta chain was seen repeatedly, ten times or more. As yet, its antigen is unknown. The source of the sample is a study of CD8 T cells in ankylosing spondylitis. General study findings and limits: As reported, disease-linked clones showed significant enrichment in matched ankylosing spondylitis synovial fluid. Ankylosing spondylitis blood seemed to carry a telltale TCR beta motif made of several highly homologous variants.

Library preparation for TCR beta used quantitative 5'-RACE with molecular barcodes. A single record per CDR3 protein comes from TCRdb applying MiXCR to the 5' RACE reads. The sample has 670,000 or so distinct CDR3 sequences; under 20% are singletons. The CDR3 has 15 residues. Trimming stripped 0 bases from V and 2 bases from J, with 12 bases between. Germline loops: CDR1 DFQATT, CDR2 SNEGSKA (reference sequence). This clonotype was sampled from a male donor with ankylosing spondylitis. This chain links TRBV20-1 with TRBJ2-3, with a weak D call TRBD2 (6 bases). Sequenced material: blood, either unsorted or a sorted T cell fraction (not recorded which). CDR3 sequence: CSAREGRGDTDTQYF. The CDR3 DNA reads TGCAGTGCTAGAGAAGGGCGGGGAGACACAGATACGCAGTATTTT.